These 3 T cell receptor beta chains originate from one sample sequenced in a study of cytomegalovirus exposure and HLA in healthy donors. The PCR ran on 60 Vbeta and 13 Jbeta primers. Some clones are missing from TCRdb's copy, which holds only in-frame ones; the method was immunoSEQ multiplex PCR. The sample shows approximately 210,000 clones, over 80% of them seen only once. Sequenced: PBMCs. The receptors shown here come from a man aged 35 to 55 in good health and CMV-seropositive.

The chain joins TRBV6-5 to TRBJ1-4; D gene uncertain. V was pared by 3 bases and J by 5 bases, with 13 bases between. CDR1 MNHEY and CDR2 SVGAGI come from the germline V gene. The CDR3 consists of 15 residues. CDR3 in amino acids: CASSYSLAPNEKLFF. CDR3 nucleotides: TGTGCCAGCAGTTATTCTTTGGCCCCAAATGAAAAACTGTTTTTT.

The genes are TRBV19 and TRBJ1-1; 7 bases agree with TRBD1. The CDR3 is made up of 16 amino acids. V was pared by 4 bases and J by 1 base, with 9 bases of the junction left unmatched. From germline, CDR1 is LNHDA and CDR2 SQIVND (reference sequence). The CDR3 spells CASSNRGTDRNTEAFF. CDR3 nucleotides: TGTGCCAGTAGTAACCGCGGGACAGACCGGAACACTGAAGCTTTCTTT. The variable domain in full, completed from reference TRBV19 and TRBJ1-1, reads DGGITQSPKYLFRKEGQNVTLSCEQNLNHDAMYWYRQDPGQGLRLIYYSQIVNDFQKGDIAEGYSVSREKKESFPLTVTSAQKNPTAFYLCASSNRGTDRNTEAFFGQGTRLTVV.

The CDR3 coding sequence is TGTGCCAGCAGCCCGCGGGGCGGGAGAGGAAACACCGGGGAGCTGTTTTTT. Its translation is CASSPRGGRGNTGELFF. The V call is TRBV5-4, the J call TRBJ2-2, with 7 bases that match TRBD2. The germline CDR1 and CDR2 sequences are SGHNT and YYREEE (reference sequence). This CDR3 region has 17 residues. V was pared by 4 bases and J by 2 bases, with 11 bases of the junction left unmatched.